This T cell receptor beta chain was recorded in a study of cytomegalovirus exposure and HLA in healthy donors. Study-level points and caveats: Diagnosis of cytomegalovirus status made by the classifier reportedly showed high specificity and sensitivity. That first-cohort TCR clusters tended to co-occur in the roughly 130 validation repertoires was found in a later analysis.

The donors were in the approximately 110-subject validation cohort; that cohort was separate from the approximately 700-subject first cohort. This clone was counted between two and nine times. Its matching antigen is unknown. This CDR3 is built from 15 residues. Between the trimmed V and J ends, which lost 1 base and 2 bases, there was a span of 13 bases. Germline assignment: CDR1 SGDLS and CDR2 YYNGEE. TCRdb keeps only in-frame clones here, not all; method: immunoSEQ multiplex PCR. This table has 200,000 to 250,000 clones, roughly 83% appearing once. The rearrangement links TRBV9 to TRBJ2-7, with D maybe TRBD1 (5 bases). The clonotype comes from a woman younger than 30 in good health and CMV-seronegative. Sequenced material: PBMCs. CDR3 nucleotide sequence: TGTGCCAGCAGCGTACAGGCGGCAGGGCCCTACGAGCAGTACTTC. It codes for CASSVQAAGPYEQYF.